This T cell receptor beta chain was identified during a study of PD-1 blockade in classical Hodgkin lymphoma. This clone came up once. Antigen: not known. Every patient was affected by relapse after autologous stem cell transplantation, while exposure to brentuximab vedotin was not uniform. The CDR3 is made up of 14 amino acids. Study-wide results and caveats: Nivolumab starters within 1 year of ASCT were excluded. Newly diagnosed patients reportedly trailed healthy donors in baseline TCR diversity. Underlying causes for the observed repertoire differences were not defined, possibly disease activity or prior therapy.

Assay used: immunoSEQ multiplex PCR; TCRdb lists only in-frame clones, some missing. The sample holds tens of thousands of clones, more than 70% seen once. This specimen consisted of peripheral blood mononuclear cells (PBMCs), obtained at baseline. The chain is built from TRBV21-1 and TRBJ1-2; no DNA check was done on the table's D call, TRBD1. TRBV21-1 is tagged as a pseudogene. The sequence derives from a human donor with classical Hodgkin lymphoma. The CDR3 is CASTLGQGNYGYTF. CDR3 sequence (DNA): TGTGCCAGCACCTTAGGACAGGGAAACTATGGCTACACCTTC.